This TCR beta chain is drawn from a study of blood T cell repertoires in COVID-19. Study-wide background: The analysed material was cDNA or gDNA that came from T cells, B-cell-depleted T cells, or PBMCs.

On this clone: This CDR3 is also generated by other DNA sequences in the sample.

Germline V gene data show CDR1 as MNHEY and CDR2 as SMNVEV (reference sequence). The J segment lost 2 bases and the V segment lost 7 bases, leaving 2 bases of the junction unmatched. This CDR3 has 13 residues. The participants were between about 18 and 90 years old and came from 24 US areas. Two negative PCRs, clearance, or symptom resolution characterized the recovered Cohort 3 donors. As originally analysed: It was from reference gene primer amplification that nucleated cell counts were estimated. Only in-frame clones appear in the TCRdb table, and some are missing; sequencing was by immunoSEQ multiplex PCR. V and J calls and clone size come straight from that table; D and trimming were deduced from the DNA. This repertoire shows 380,000 or so clones, more than 70% found once; its top ten account for 1% to 1.5%.

Sequencing input: PBMCs or T cells enriched from blood (not recorded which). The chain has TRBV27 and TRBJ1-5; 7 nucleotides agree with TRBD1. This clonotype was sampled from a man aged 25 to 40 who had recovered from COVID-19. This chain's CDR3 is CASKGQGNQPQHF. CDR3 nucleotide sequence: TGTGCCAGCAAAGGACAGGGCAATCAGCCCCAGCATTTT.